What follows are 19 T cell receptor beta chains derived from one specimen sequenced in a study of vaccination effects on CD4 cells after COVID-19. Cells that had been cultured for 9 to 10 days were the source of isolated CD4+ T cells. Each participant was given two doses of one vaccine (BNT162b2 or mRNA-1273). For these TCRs, the target antigens are not known. Using immunoSEQ multiplex PCR, the repertoire was profiled, and TCRdb retains in-frame clones only, with some absent. The data hold fewer than 75,000 clones, with nearly 80% observed a single time. The sequencing here drew on CD4+ T cells from PBMCs cultured without peptide, taken after COVID-19 vaccination. These receptors were obtained from a human donor who received a COVID-19 vaccine.

The chain recombines TRBV29-1 with TRBJ2-1; D might be TRBD1 (5 bases). Trimming shortened V by 6 bases and J by 0 bases, and 15 bases separated the two germline ends. The CDR3 is 15 residues long. From germline, CDR1 is SQVTM and CDR2 ANQGSEA. CDR3 nucleotides: TGCAGCGTGGCCCACAAGGGGTTCTCCTACAATGAGCAGTTCTTC. This gives the protein CSVAHKGFSYNEQFF.

The rearrangement uses TRBV27 and TRBJ2-5, with a possible D match to TRBD2 (6 bases). The CDR3 consists of 19 residues. Germline V gene sequence: CDR1 MNHEY, CDR2 SMNVEV (reference sequence). The V and J ends lost 4 bases and 0 bases respectively, with 24 bases between them. CDR3 DNA: TGTGCCAGCAGTTCCCTTCCCCGATCCTCGGGACTTAACCAAGAGACCCAGTACTTC. As protein: CASSSLPRSSGLNQETQYF.

This chain links TRBV10-3 with TRBJ2-6, with D hard to call. Germline CDR1 is ENHRY and CDR2 is SYGVKD. Trimming left V 6 bases short and J 0 bases short, with 9 bases between. The CDR3 has 15 amino acids. The CDR3 DNA sequence: TGTGCCATCAGCGCACTTTCCTCTGGGGCCAACGTCCTGACTTTC. Translating gives CAISALSSGANVLTF.

The chain is built from TRBV10-3 and TRBJ2-2, with TRBD1 as a possible D gene (5 bases). The germline V gene has CDR1 ENHRY and CDR2 SYGVKD. The V gene lost 2 bases and the J gene lost 5 bases, with 9 bases spanning the gap. There are 14 residues in the CDR3. CDR3 coding DNA: TGTGCCATCAGTGAGGGTCCAGGGACCGGGGAGCTGTTTTTT. It encodes CAISEGPGTGELFF.

The chain combines TRBV19 with TRBJ2-7, with D uncertain. From germline, CDR1 is LNHDA and CDR2 SQIVND (reference sequence). CDR3 length equals 14 residues. V shed 5 bases and J shed 5 bases, with 16 bases lying between them. The CDR3 is CASSPKSPGDEQYF. The CDR3 nucleotides are TGTGCCAGTAGTCCAAAATCGCCGGGCGACGAGCAGTACTTC.

The V gene is TRBV5-1, the J gene TRBJ2-7, with D perhaps TRBD2 (6 bases). Trimming stripped 4 bases from V and 3 bases from J, with 14 bases between. This CDR3 has 14 amino acids. Germline CDR1 SGHRS, CDR2 YFSETQ. CDR3 sequence: CASSPGDSHYEQYF. In DNA, the CDR3 is TGCGCCAGCAGCCCTGGGGACTCGCACTACGAGCAGTACTTC.

The rearrangement uses TRBV19 and TRBJ1-1; the D is unclear. V lost 8 bases to trimming and J lost 1 base, with 8 bases between them. Germline CDR1 and CDR2: LNHDA and SQIVND (reference sequence). The CDR3 length is 12 residues. The CDR3 DNA reads as TGTGCCAGTCGGCCACGGAACACTGAAGCTTTCTTT. Translating it yields CASRPRNTEAFF.

The gene calls are TRBV29-1 and TRBJ1-4; D is unresolved. The CDR3 sequence is 12 residues long. Germline V gives CDR1 SQVTM, CDR2 ANQGSEA. The V and J ends lost 4 bases and 3 bases respectively, with 6 bases between them. The CDR3, as DNA: TGCAGCGTTGTCATATCTAATGAAAAACTGTTTTTT. Translating gives CSVVISNEKLFF.

J is TRBJ1-6 and V is TRBV7-8; D is ambiguous. Germline V lookup: CDR1 SGHVS, CDR2 FQNEAQ. The CDR3 has 12 amino acids. V lost 2 bases to trimming and J lost 9 bases, with 5 bases between them. CDR3 sequence reads: CASSLSGSPLHF. In DNA, the CDR3 is TGTGCCAGCAGCTTATCAGGTTCACCCCTCCACTTT.

V gene TRBV5-1 combines with J gene TRBJ1-3; 10 bases align to TRBD1. Per the germline V gene, CDR1 is SGHRS and CDR2 is YFSETQ. V shed 3 bases, J shed 0 bases, and the junction held 3 bases outside the gene matches. This CDR3 region has 16 residues. As DNA, the CDR3 is TGCGCCAGCAGCTGGGGACAGGGGTTCTCTGGAAACACCATATATTTT. This translates into CASSWGQGFSGNTIYF.

The genes are TRBV15 and TRBJ1-2; D is undetermined. The ends were cut back, 0 bases at V and 6 bases at J, with 17 bases in the middle. The CDR3 is 16 amino acids. In germline, CDR1 is LNHNV, CDR2 YYDKDF (reference sequence). The CDR3 DNA is TGTGCCACCAGCAGAGATCGCGGAGGAGGATTACATGGCTACACCTTC. It specifies CATSRDRGGGLHGYTF.

The V and J genes are TRBV5-6 and TRBJ2-3; D remains unclear. Germline V lookup: CDR1 SGHDT, CDR2 YYEEEE. The CDR3 covers 14 residues. Between the trimmed V and J ends, which lost 1 base and 2 bases, there was a span of 8 bases. CDR3 protein: CASSLRPLTDTQYF. In nucleotides, the CDR3 is TGTGCCAGCAGCTTGAGGCCTCTCACAGATACGCAGTATTTT. The full variable domain, completed using reference TRBV5-6 and TRBJ2-3, is DAGVTQSPTHLIKTRGQQVTLRCSPKSGHDTVSWYQQALGQGPQFIFQYYEEEERQRGNFPDRFSGHQFPNYSSELNVNALLLGDSALYLCASSLRPLTDTQYFGPGTRLTVL.

The rearrangement uses TRBV18 and TRBJ1-3, with a possible D match to TRBD1 (5 bases). The CDR3 spans 15 residues. Germline values: CDR1 KGHSH, CDR2 LQKENI. Trimming removed 2 bases from V and 0 bases from J, with 8 bases in between. The CDR3 spells CASSPSQVSGNTIYF. CDR3 in DNA: TGTGCCAGCTCACCATCACAGGTCTCTGGAAACACCATATATTTT.

The CDR3 here is CASSLSGGGTDTQYF. The CDR3 nucleotides read TGTGCCAGCAGTCTAAGCGGGGGGGGCACAGATACGCAGTATTTT. The chain couples TRBV6-4 to TRBJ2-3; 10 bases are shared with TRBD2. The V and J ends lost 5 bases and 1 base, in that order; junction bases with no gene match: 3. Per the germline V gene, CDR1 is MRHNA and CDR2 is SNTAGT. This CDR3 contains 15 residues.

This chain joins TRBV20-1 and TRBJ1-2; tentative D call: TRBD1 (6 bases). Between the trimmed V and J ends, which lost 1 base and 7 bases, there was a span of 7 bases. Germline V gives CDR1 DFQATT, CDR2 SNEGSKA (reference sequence). The CDR3 extends over 11 amino acids. CDR3 loop: CSARGRGGYTF. The CDR3 DNA reads TGCAGTGCTAGAGGCAGGGGTGGCTACACCTTC.

This rearrangement joins TRBV11-2 to TRBJ1-4; possibly TRBD1 for D (6 bases). V lost 1 base to trimming and J lost 8 bases, with 17 bases between them. The CDR3 has 16 amino acids. Germline CDR1 and CDR2: SGHAT and FQNNGV. CDR3 sequence: CASSLGDGQGREKLFF. CDR3 DNA: TGTGCCAGCAGCTTAGGGGATGGGCAGGGGAGAGAAAAACTGTTTTTT.

This chain joins TRBV5-1 and TRBJ1-4; perhaps TRBD1 as D (6 bases). V was trimmed by 8 bases and J by 4 bases, leaving 15 bases between them. This CDR3 is 14 amino acids long. CDR1 and CDR2 (germline): SGHRS, YFSETQ. The CDR3 coding sequence is TGCGCCAGTTGCCAAGGACAGAGTAATGAAAAACTGTTTTTT. This encodes CASCQGQSNEKLFF. Full variable domain (missing parts from reference TRBV5-1 and TRBJ1-4): KAGVTQTPRYLIKTRGQQVTLSCSPISGHRSVSWYQQTPGQGLQFLFEYFSETQRNKGNFPGRFSGRQFSNSRSEMNVSTLELGDSALYLCASCQGQSNEKLFFGSGTQLSVL.

The chain employs TRBV3-1 (or the pseudogene TRBV3-2) and TRBJ1-1; 7 bases agree with TRBD1. This CDR3 spans 15 amino acids. Germline V gene lookup returns CDR1 LGHDT and CDR2 YNNKEL (reference sequence). J gave up 5 bases and V 4 bases, and 10 bases lay outside the gene matches. The CDR3 loop is CASSPDGTAFTEAFF. CDR3 sequence (DNA): TGTGCCAGCAGCCCAGACGGGACAGCTTTTACTGAAGCTTTCTTT.

With regard to this clone: The identical CDR3 is also encoded by other nucleotide sequences in the sample. The V gene is TRBV5-1, the J gene TRBJ1-4, with D possibly TRBD1 on 5 matching bases. Looked up from germline, CDR1 is SGHRS and CDR2 is YFSETQ. Deletions cut 1 base from V and 0 bases from J, with 7 bases between. This CDR3 region has 15 residues. Here the CDR3 reads CASSLQGATNEKLFF. CDR3 nucleotide sequence: TGCGCCAGCAGCTTGCAGGGAGCAACTAATGAAAAACTGTTTTTT.